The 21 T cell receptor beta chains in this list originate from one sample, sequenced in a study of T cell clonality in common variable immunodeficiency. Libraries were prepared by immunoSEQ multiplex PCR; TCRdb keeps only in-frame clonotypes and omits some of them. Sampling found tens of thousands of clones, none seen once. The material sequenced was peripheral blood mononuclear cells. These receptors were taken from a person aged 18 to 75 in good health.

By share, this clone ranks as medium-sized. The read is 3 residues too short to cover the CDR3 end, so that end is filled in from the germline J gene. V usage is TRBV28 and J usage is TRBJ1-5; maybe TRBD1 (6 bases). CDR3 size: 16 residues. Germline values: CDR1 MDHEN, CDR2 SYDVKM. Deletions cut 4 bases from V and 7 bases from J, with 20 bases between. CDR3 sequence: CASSSLDSRDRQPQHF. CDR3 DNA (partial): TGTGCCAGCAGTTCCCTGGACAGTCGTGATCGGCAGCCC.

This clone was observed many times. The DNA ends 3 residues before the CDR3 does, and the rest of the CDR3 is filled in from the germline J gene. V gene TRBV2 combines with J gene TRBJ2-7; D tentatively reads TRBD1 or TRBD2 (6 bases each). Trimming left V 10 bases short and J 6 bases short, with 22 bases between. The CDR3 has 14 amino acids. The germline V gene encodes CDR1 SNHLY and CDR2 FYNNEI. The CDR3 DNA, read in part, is TGTGCCACCAAGTGGTTCGCAGGGGAGGCCGAG. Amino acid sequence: CATKWFAGEAE. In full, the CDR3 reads CATKWFAGEAEQYF.

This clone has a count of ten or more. Here the CDR3 reads CSARTLAGQETQYF. The covered CDR3 bases are TGCAGTGCTAGAACCCTAGCGGGACAAGAGACC. The chain combines TRBV20-1 with TRBJ2-5; TRBD2 agrees at 9 bases. Read coverage stops 3 residues before the CDR3 terminus; the germline J gene supplies the remainder. From germline, CDR1 is DFQATT and CDR2 SNEGSKA (reference sequence). This CDR3 has 14 amino acids. J lost 2 bases, V lost 2 bases, and 3 bases had no gene match.

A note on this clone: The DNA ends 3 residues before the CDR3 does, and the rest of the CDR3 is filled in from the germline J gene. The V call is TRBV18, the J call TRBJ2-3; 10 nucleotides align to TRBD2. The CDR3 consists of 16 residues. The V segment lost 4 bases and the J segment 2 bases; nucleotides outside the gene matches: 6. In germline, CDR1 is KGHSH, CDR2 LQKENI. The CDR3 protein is CASSLTSGIPTDTQYF. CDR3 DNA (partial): TGTGCCAGCTCACTAACTAGCGGGATTCCCACAGATACG.

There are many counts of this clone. The CDR3 spells CSAWLAGGPKTGELFF. CDR3 DNA, as far as it was read: TGCAGTGCCTGGCTAGCGGGAGGGCCAAAGACCGGGGAG. The chain uses TRBV20-1 and TRBJ2-2; 12 bases match TRBD2. The read terminates 3 residues before the CDR3 end, so the remaining end is supplied by the germline J gene. This CDR3 spans 16 amino acids. V trimming: 6 bases; J trimming: 5 bases; junction bases outside the gene matches: 10. Germline V gene sequence: CDR1 DFQATT, CDR2 SNEGSKA (reference sequence).

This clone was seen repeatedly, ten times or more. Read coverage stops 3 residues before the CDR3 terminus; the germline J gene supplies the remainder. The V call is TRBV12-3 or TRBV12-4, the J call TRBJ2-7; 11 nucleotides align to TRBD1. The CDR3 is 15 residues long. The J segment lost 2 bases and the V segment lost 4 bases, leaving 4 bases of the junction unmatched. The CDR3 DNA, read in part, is TGTGCCAGCAGTTGGGCGGGACAGGGGGCCTACGAG. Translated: CASSWAGQGAYE. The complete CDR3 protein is CASSWAGQGAYEQYF.

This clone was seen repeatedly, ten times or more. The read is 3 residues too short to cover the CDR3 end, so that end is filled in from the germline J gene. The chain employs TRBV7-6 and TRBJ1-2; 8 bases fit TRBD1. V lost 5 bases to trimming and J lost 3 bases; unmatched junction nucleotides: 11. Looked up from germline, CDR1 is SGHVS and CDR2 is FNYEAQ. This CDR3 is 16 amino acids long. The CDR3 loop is CASSPGQGELDYGYTF. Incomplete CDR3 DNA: TGTGCCAGCAGCCCCGGACAGGGAGAATTGGACTATGGC.

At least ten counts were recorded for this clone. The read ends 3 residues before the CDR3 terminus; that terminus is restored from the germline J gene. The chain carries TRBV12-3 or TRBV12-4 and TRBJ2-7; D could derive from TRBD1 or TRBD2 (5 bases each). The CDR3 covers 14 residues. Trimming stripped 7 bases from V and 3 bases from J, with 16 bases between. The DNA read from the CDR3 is TGTGCCAGCACCCGAGGGGTCTATTACTACGAG. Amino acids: CASTRGVYYYE. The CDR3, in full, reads CASTRGVYYYEQYF.

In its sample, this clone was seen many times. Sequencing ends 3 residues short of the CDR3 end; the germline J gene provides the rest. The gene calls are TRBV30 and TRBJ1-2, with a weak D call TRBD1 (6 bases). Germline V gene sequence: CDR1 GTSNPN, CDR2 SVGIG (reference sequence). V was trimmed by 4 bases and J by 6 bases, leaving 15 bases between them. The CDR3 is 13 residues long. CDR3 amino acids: CAWNLRDKDGYTF. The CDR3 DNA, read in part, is TGTGCCTGGAACCTCCGGGACAAGGATGGC.

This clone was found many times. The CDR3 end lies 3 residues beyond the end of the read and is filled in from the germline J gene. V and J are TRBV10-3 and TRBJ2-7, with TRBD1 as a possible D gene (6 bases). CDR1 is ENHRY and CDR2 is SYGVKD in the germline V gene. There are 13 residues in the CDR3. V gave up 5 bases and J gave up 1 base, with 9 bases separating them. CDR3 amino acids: CAISSQGSYEQYF. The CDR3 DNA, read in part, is TGTGCCATCAGTTCACAGGGTTCCTACGAG.

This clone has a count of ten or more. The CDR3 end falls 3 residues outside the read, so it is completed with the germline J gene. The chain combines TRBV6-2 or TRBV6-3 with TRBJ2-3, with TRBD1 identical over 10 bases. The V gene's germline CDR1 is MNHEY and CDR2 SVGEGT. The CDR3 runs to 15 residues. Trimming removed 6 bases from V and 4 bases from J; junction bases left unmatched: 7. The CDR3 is CASSPGTGAADTQYF. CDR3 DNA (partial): TGTGCCAGCAGCCCCGGGACAGGGGCTGCAGATACG.

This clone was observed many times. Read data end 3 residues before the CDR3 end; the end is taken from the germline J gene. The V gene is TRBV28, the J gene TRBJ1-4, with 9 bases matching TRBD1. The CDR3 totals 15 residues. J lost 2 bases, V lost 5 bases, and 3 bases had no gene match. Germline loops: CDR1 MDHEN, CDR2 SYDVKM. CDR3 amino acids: CASSRGTGTNEKLFF. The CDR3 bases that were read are TGTGCCAGCAGTCGGGGGACAGGGACTAATGAAAAA.

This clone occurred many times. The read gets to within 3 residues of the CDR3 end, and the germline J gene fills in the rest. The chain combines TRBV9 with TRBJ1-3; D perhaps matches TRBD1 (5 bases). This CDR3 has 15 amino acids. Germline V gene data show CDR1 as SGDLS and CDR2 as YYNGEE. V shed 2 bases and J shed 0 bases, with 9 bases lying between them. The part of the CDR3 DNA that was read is TGTGCCAGCAGCGTTTGGGGCAGCTCTGGAAACACC. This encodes CASSVWGSSGNT. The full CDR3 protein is CASSVWGSSGNTIYF.

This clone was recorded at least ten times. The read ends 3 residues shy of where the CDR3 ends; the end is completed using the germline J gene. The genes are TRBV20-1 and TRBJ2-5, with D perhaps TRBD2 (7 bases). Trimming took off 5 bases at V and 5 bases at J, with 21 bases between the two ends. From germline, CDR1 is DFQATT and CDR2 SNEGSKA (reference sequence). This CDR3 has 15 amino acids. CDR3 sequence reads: CSAQRGLGGRETQYF. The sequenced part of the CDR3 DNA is TGCAGTGCTCAAAGAGGACTAGGGGGGCGGGAGACC.

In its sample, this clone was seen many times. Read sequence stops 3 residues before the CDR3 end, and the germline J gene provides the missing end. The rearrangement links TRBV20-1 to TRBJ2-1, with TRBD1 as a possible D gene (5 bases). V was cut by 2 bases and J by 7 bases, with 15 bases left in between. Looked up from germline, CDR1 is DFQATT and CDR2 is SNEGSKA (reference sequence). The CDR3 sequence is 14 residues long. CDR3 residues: CSARTNQGKNEQFF. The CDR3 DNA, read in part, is TGCAGTGCTAGAACGAACCAGGGAAAAAATGAG.

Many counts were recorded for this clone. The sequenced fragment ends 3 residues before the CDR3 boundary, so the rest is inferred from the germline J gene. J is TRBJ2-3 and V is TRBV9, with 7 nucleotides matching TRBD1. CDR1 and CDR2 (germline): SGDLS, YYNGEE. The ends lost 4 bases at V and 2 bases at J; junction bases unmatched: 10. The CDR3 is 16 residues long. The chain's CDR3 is CASSRYGTDITDTQYF. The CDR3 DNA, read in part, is TGTGCCAGCAGCCGATACGGGACAGATATCACAGATACG.

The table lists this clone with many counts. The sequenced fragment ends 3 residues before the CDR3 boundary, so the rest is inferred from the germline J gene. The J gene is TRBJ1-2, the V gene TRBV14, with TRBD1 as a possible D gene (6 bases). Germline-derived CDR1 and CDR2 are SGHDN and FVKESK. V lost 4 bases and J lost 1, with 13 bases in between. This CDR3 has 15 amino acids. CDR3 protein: CASSPGQPVNYGYTF. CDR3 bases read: TGTGCCAGCAGCCCCGGACAGCCCGTTAACTATGGC.

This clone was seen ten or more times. The CDR3 loop is CASSPPSGPYEQYF. The sequenced part of the CDR3 DNA is TGTGCCAGCTCACCGCCTTCAGGGCCCTACGAG. The genes are TRBV18 and TRBJ2-7, with D perhaps TRBD1 (5 bases). With the read ending 3 residues before the CDR3 end, the germline J gene is used to fill in that end. The CDR3 length is 14 residues. The germline V gene encodes CDR1 KGHSH and CDR2 LQKENI. V was trimmed by 3 bases and J by 2 bases, leaving 11 bases between them.

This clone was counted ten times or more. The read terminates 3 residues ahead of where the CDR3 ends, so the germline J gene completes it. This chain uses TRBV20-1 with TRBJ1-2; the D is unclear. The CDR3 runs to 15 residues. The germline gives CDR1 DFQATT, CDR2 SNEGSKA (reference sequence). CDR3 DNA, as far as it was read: TGCAGTGCTAGAGATCTGCGGGGAGAATTGCGGGGC. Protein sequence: CSARDLRGELRG. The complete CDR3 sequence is CSARDLRGELRGYTF.

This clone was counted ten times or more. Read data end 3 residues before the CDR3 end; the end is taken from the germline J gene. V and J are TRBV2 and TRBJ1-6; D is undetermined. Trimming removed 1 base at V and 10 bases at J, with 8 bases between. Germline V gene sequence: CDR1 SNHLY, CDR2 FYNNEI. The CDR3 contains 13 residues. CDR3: CASSEVENSPLHF. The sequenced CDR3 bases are TGTGCCAGCAGTGAAGTAGAGAACTCACCC.

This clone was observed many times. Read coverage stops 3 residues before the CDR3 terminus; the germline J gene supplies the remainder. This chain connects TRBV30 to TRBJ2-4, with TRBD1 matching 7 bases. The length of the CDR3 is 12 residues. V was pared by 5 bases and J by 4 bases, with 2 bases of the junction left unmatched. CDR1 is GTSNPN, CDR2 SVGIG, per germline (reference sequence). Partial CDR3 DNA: TGTGCCTGGGAGGGACAGAAAAACATT. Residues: CAWEGQKNI. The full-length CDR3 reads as CAWEGQKNIQYF.